A selection of T cell receptor beta chains follows, all from one sample in a study of blood T cell repertoires in COVID-19. Data came from immunoSEQ multiplex PCR; TCRdb stores just in-frame clones and leaves some out. Here the sample spans about 150,000 clones, around nine tenths being singletons. The material sequenced was peripheral blood. The origin of the receptors is a woman aged 70-85 years with acute or convalescent COVID-19. The CDR3 runs from the conserved cysteine through the conserved F or W. D genes are given only for firm matches. Size is omitted from some rows. Given values are once, few, many or a class for expanded clones.

>TRBJ2-1|TRBD2|16|NA|TRBV7-9
CASSLEFSGIYNEQFF
TGTGCCAGCAGCTTAGAGTTTAGCGGGATCTACAATGAGCAGTTCTTC
>TRBJ2-2|NA|13|NA|TRBV19
CASRSPNTGELFF
TGTGCCAGTAGGAGCCCGAACACCGGGGAGCTGTTTTTT
>TRBJ2-2|TRBD1|17|NA|TRBV3-1/TRBV3-2
CASSRQTGQGSTGELFF
TGTGCCAGCAGCCGTCAAACGGGACAGGGGAGCACCGGGGAGCTGTTTTTT
>TRBJ1-4|NA|15|NA|TRBV27
CATQRLKGVGEKLFF
TGTGCCACCCAGCGGCTTAAGGGGGTTGGAGAAAAACTGTTTTTT
>TRBJ1-3|TRBD1|16|few|TRBV18
CASSPMTGGRGNTIYF
TGTGCCAGCTCACCAATGACAGGGGGAAGAGGAAACACCATATATTTT
>TRBJ2-1|TRBD1|15|few|TRBV7-8
CASSNRDRGLGEQFF
TGTGCCAGCAGCAACCGGGACAGGGGGCTGGGTGAGCAGTTCTTC
>TRBJ2-1|TRBD1|16|NA|TRBV3-1/TRBV3-2
CASSYDRGLSSHEQFF
TGTGCCAGCAGTTACGACAGGGGGCTGTCTAGTCATGAGCAGTTCTTC
>TRBJ1-3|NA|13|NA|TRBV6-5
CASSPARGNTIYF
TGTGCCAGCAGTCCAGCGAGGGGAAACACCATATATTTT
>TRBJ1-1|NA|13|NA|TRBV27
CASSPSRGIEAFF
TGTGCCAGCAGCCCCTCACGCGGAATCGAAGCTTTCTTT
>TRBJ2-1|NA|11|NA|TRBV7-2
CASSSGQEQFF
TGTGCCAGCAGCTCAGGACAGGAGCAGTTCTTC
>TRBJ1-4|TRBD1|13|NA|TRBV28
CATPGTGDEKLFF
TGTGCCACCCCCGGGACAGGGGACGAAAAACTGTTTTTT
>TRBJ2-3|NA|13|NA|TRBV24-1
CATSDSGGDTQYF
TGTGCCACCAGTGATTCGGGTGGAGATACGCAGTATTTT
>TRBJ1-3|NA|16|NA|TRBV6-5
CASSYGGSNSGNTIYF
TGTGCCAGCAGTTACGGGGGCTCTAACTCTGGAAACACCATATATTTT
>TRBJ1-1|NA|15|once|TRBV4-1
CASSQLGGTYTEAFF
TGCGCCAGCAGCCAACTGGGGGGAACCTACACTGAAGCTTTCTTT
>TRBJ1-2|NA|15|NA|TRBV6-5
CASRPSGQANYGYTF
TGTGCCAGCAGACCTTCAGGGCAAGCTAACTATGGCTACACCTTC
>TRBJ2-1|TRBD2|14|NA|TRBV29-1
CSVLRLAGGYEQFF
TGCAGCGTTTTAAGACTAGCGGGGGGGTATGAGCAGTTCTTC